This is a list of T cell receptor beta chains from one sample in a study of blood T cell repertoires in COVID-19. Clones were read by immunoSEQ multiplex PCR, and TCRdb kept only the in-frame ones, dropping some. The sample holds 100,000 or so clones, around 87% seen once. Sequencing input: peripheral blood. These receptors all stem from a woman under 40 with acute or convalescent COVID-19. Each CDR3 is given with its conserved first and last residue. The order of the fields is clone size, D gene, V gene, J gene, CDR3 length, CDR3 protein, CDR3 DNA. D genes are given only for firm matches. Rows give clone size only sometimes, using once, few, many, or a class for an expanded clone.

NA	NA	TRBV19	TRBJ1-2	16	CASSIDGAGRRSGYTF	TGTGCCAGTAGTATAGATGGGGCAGGGAGGAGAAGCGGCTACACCTTC
NA	NA	TRBV6-1	TRBJ1-1	16	CASSVFWDNGNTEAFF	TGTGCCAGCAGTGTATTTTGGGACAACGGGAACACTGAAGCTTTCTTT
NA	NA	TRBV12-3/TRBV12-4	TRBJ1-5	13	CASSLVGNQPQHF	TGTGCCAGCAGTTTAGTCGGCAATCAGCCCCAGCATTTT
once	NA	TRBV27	TRBJ2-1	14	CASSSPSESNEQFF	TGTGCCAGCAGTTCACCTAGCGAATCCAATGAGCAGTTCTTC
NA	NA	TRBV5-8	TRBJ2-1	11	CASSVYNEQFF	TGTGCCAGCAGCGTATACAATGAGCAGTTCTTC
NA	TRBD2	TRBV27	TRBJ2-2	14	CASSYGGADGELFF	TGTGCCAGCAGTTACGGGGGGGCGGACGGGGAGCTGTTTTTT
few	NA	TRBV2	TRBJ1-6	14	CASSEARQNSPLHF	TGTGCCAGCAGTGAAGCCCGACAGAATTCACCCCTCCACTTT
NA	NA	TRBV15	TRBJ2-2	14	CATSRDRVAGELFF	TGTGCCACCAGCAGAGATAGAGTCGCCGGGGAGCTGTTTTTT
NA	TRBD1	TRBV29-1	TRBJ1-1	13	CSVHPGQGAEAFF	TGCAGCGTTCATCCGGGACAGGGAGCTGAAGCTTTCTTT
NA	NA	TRBV7-9	TRBJ1-1	16	CASRLLELITPTEAFF	TGTGCCAGCCGACTCCTCGAGCTTATTACTCCCACTGAAGCTTTCTTT
NA	NA	TRBV28	TRBJ1-5	15	CASSLAHRGNQPQHF	TGTGCCAGCAGTTTGGCCCACAGGGGCAATCAGCCCCAGCATTTT
NA	NA	TRBV3-1/TRBV3-2	TRBJ1-3	17	CASSQNALYGSGNTIYF	TGTGCCAGCAGCCAAAACGCGTTATATGGCTCTGGAAACACCATATATTTT
NA	TRBD1	TRBV18	TRBJ1-2	16	CASSPGGQGANYGYTF	TGTGCCAGCTCACCAGGGGGACAGGGAGCTAACTATGGCTACACCTTC
once	TRBD1	TRBV19	TRBJ1-1	13	CATIRQGGSEAFF	TGTGCCACTATCCGACAGGGTGGCTCTGAAGCTTTCTTT
NA	TRBD1	TRBV5-6	TRBJ1-2	14	CASRVGQAYYGYTF	TGTGCCAGCAGGGTGGGACAGGCCTACTATGGCTACACCTTC
NA	TRBD1	TRBV27	TRBJ2-7	14	CASSPTDRATEQYF	TGTGCCAGCAGTCCCACGGACAGGGCAACAGAGCAGTACTTC
NA	NA	TRBV11-3	TRBJ2-7	14	CASSLALGGDEQYF	TGTGCCAGCAGCTTAGCCCTGGGCGGGGACGAGCAGTACTTC
NA	NA	TRBV5-6	TRBJ2-5	16	CASTGRQGGGLETQYF	TGTGCCAGCACCGGACGGCAGGGAGGCGGCCTGGAGACCCAGTACTTC
NA	TRBD1	TRBV6-2/TRBV6-3	TRBJ2-7	13	CASSYVQGYEQYF	TGTGCCAGCAGTTACGTACAGGGGTACGAGCAGTACTTC
NA	NA	TRBV27	TRBJ1-5	15	CASSSGDRSVQPQHF	TGTGCCAGCAGTTCCGGCGACAGGTCCGTCCAGCCCCAGCATTTT
NA	TRBD2	TRBV27	TRBJ2-1	17	CASSKNAAAGAYNEQFF	TGTGCCAGCAGCAAAAACGCAGCAGCGGGGGCCTACAATGAGCAGTTCTTC
NA	NA	TRBV28	TRBJ1-5	14	CASSLVQGHQPQHF	TGTGCCAGCAGTTTGGTCCAGGGCCATCAGCCCCAGCATTTT
once	TRBD2	TRBV9	TRBJ2-3	19	CASSTPSKSRGGEVDTQYF	TGTGCCAGCAGCACTCCCTCAAAGTCCCGGGGGGGCGAGGTAGATACGCAGTATTTT
NA	NA	TRBV4-1	TRBJ2-7	15	CASSQVPTATYEQYF	TGCGCCAGCAGCCAAGTTCCGACAGCTACCTACGAGCAGTACTTC
NA	NA	TRBV30	TRBJ1-1	13	CAWSSRLNTEAFF	TGTGCCTGGAGTAGCCGGTTGAACACTGAAGCTTTCTTT
NA	NA	TRBV28	TRBJ2-3	14	CASTPQGPTDTQYF	TGTGCCAGCACCCCCCAGGGGCCGACAGATACGCAGTATTTT
NA	NA	TRBV27	TRBJ2-3	15	CASRLRGYTGDTQYF	TGTGCCAGCAGACTACGGGGGTACACAGGAGATACGCAGTATTTT
NA	NA	TRBV2	TRBJ1-6	15	CASSSRSVTGSPLHF	TGTGCCAGCAGTTCGCGATCCGTTACAGGCTCACCCCTCCACTTT
NA	NA	TRBV7-3	TRBJ1-3	16	CASSPGAGASGNTIYF	TGTGCCAGCAGCCCTGGGGCAGGAGCCTCTGGAAACACCATATATTTT
NA	TRBD1	TRBV5-1	TRBJ1-5	14	CASKVGQGPQPQHF	TGCGCCAGCAAGGTGGGACAGGGGCCTCAGCCCCAGCATTTT
NA	NA	TRBV7-8	TRBJ1-4	17	CASSSRGTGIGGEKLFF	TGTGCCAGCAGCTCCCGTGGTACAGGAATCGGGGGGGAAAAACTGTTTTTT
NA	TRBD1	TRBV7-9	TRBJ1-6	15	CASSSQGQGHSPLHF	TGTGCCAGCAGCTCCCAGGGACAGGGACATTCACCCCTCCACTTT
NA	TRBD1	TRBV14	TRBJ1-4	15	CASSRNRGPNEKLFF	TGTGCCAGCAGCCGGAACAGGGGTCCCAATGAAAAACTGTTTTTT
NA	NA	TRBV2	TRBJ1-1	15	CASTIPQGIRTEAFF	TGTGCCAGCACCATACCTCAGGGAATTAGGACTGAAGCTTTCTTT
once	TRBD1	TRBV28	TRBJ1-5	15	CASRQGEGGNQPQHF	TGTGCCTCCCGACAGGGGGAGGGGGGCAATCAGCCCCAGCATTTT
NA	NA	TRBV2	TRBJ2-2	15	CASSVGSGNTGELFF	TGTGCCAGCAGTGTTGGTAGCGGTAACACCGGGGAGCTGTTTTTT
NA	NA	TRBV29-1	TRBJ2-7	12	CSVGDRLDEQYF	TGCAGCGTAGGCGACAGATTAGACGAGCAGTACTTC
few	TRBD1	TRBV18	TRBJ1-1	16	CASSLLGQGAATEAFF	TGTGCCAGCTCACTCCTCGGACAGGGCGCGGCAACTGAAGCTTTCTTT
few	TRBD1	TRBV4-1	TRBJ1-1	17	CASSHKPGQGIYTEAFF	TGCGCCAGCAGCCACAAACCGGGACAGGGGATATACACTGAAGCTTTCTTT
NA	TRBD2	TRBV5-1	TRBJ2-1	13	CASSLGISGSQFF	TGCGCCAGCAGCTTGGGTATTAGCGGGTCGCAGTTCTTC
NA	NA	TRBV21-1	TRBJ2-1	15	CASSKAQGAGNEQFF	TGTGCCAGCAGCAAAGCCCAGGGGGCGGGCAATGAGCAGTTCTTC
NA	NA	TRBV29-1	TRBJ1-2	13	CSVVREVNYGYTF	TGCAGCGTTGTCAGGGAGGTAAACTATGGCTACACCTTC
few	NA	TRBV30	TRBJ1-5	13	CAWSRGSNQPQHF	TGTGCCTGGAGTCGAGGCAGCAATCAGCCCCAGCATTTT
few	NA	TRBV28	TRBJ2-7	14	CASRGASLPYEQYF	TGTGCCAGCAGAGGGGCCTCACTACCCTACGAGCAGTACTTC
NA	NA	TRBV7-2	TRBJ1-2	16	CASSIQGGFGSGGYTF	TGTGCCAGCAGCATACAGGGCGGGTTTGGATCAGGGGGCTACACCTTC
NA	NA	TRBV19	TRBJ1-5	13	CASSAWTNQPQHF	TGTGCCAGTAGTGCATGGACAAATCAGCCCCAGCATTTT
NA	TRBD1	TRBV5-1	TRBJ2-5	15	CASSLDRGSPETQYF	TGCGCCAGCAGCTTGGACAGGGGGTCCCCAGAGACCCAGTACTTC
NA	TRBD1	TRBV11-2	TRBJ1-4	14	CASSLMTGGEKLFF	TGTGCCAGCAGCTTAATGACAGGGGGCGAAAAACTGTTTTTT
NA	TRBD2	TRBV19	TRBJ2-1	14	CASSIVREGDEQFF	TGTGCCAGTAGTATAGTTAGGGAGGGTGATGAGCAGTTCTTC
NA	NA	TRBV2	TRBJ2-5	14	CASTPGGSQETQYF	TGTGCCAGCACCCCTGGGGGCAGTCAAGAGACCCAGTACTTC
many	NA	TRBV18	TRBJ1-1	14	CASSPQTGNTEAFF	TGTGCCAGCTCACCACAGACAGGGAACACTGAAGCTTTCTTT
NA	TRBD1	TRBV10-3	TRBJ1-2	15	CAISESGQGDYGYTF	TGTGCCATCAGTGAGTCGGGACAGGGGGACTATGGCTACACCTTC
NA	NA	TRBV11-3	TRBJ2-3	15	CASSLDPSGTDTQYF	TGTGCCAGCAGCTTAGATCCCAGCGGCACAGATACGCAGTATTTT
NA	NA	TRBV6-6	TRBJ1-1	15	CASSGTLIFDTEAFF	TGTGCCAGCAGTGGGACATTAATTTTTGACACTGAAGCTTTCTTT
NA	NA	TRBV11-1	TRBJ2-7	14	CASSLRGPTYEQYF	TGTGCCAGCAGCTTGCGGGGCCCTACCTACGAGCAGTACTTC